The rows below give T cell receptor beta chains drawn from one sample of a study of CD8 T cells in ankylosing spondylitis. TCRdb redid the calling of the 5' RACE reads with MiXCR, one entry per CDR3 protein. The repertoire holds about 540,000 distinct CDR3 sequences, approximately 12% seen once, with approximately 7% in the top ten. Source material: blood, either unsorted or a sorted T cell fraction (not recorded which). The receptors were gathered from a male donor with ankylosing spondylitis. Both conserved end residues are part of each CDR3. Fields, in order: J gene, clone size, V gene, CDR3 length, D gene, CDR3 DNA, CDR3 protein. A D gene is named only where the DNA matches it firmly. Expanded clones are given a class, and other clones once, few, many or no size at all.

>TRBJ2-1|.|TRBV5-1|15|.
TGCGCCAGCAGCCCCGGAGCGGCTTCCTACAATGAGCAGTTCTTC
CASSPGAASYNEQFF
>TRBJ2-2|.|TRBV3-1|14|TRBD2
TGTGCCAGCAGCCCCGGGACTAGGGGCGGGGAGCTGTTTTTT
CASSPGTRGGELFF
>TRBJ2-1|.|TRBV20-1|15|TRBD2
TGCAGTGCTAGACATCTAGCGGCTCGGCTGAATGAGCAGTTCTTC
CSARHLAARLNEQFF
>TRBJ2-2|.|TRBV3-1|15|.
TGTGCCAGCAGCCGCCCATACGGGGGAACCGGGGAGCTGTTTTTT
CASSRPYGGTGELFF
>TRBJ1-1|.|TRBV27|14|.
TGTGCCAGCAGTTCCCCCAGCTGGGGCACTGAAGCTTTCTTT
CASSSPSWGTEAFF
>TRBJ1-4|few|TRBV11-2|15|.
TGTGCCAGCAGTCAACGGATGGGTACTAATGAAAAACTGTTTTTT
CASSQRMGTNEKLFF
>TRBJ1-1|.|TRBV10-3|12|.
TGTGCCACCCGAGACAGGAACACTGAAGCTTTCTTT
CATRDRNTEAFF
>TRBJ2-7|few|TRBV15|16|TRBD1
TGTGCCACCAGCAAGGGACAGGGGGCCCTCTGGTACGAGCAGTACTTC
CATSKGQGALWYEQYF
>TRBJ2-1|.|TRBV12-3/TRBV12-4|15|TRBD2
TGTGCCAGCAGAGCGACTAGCGGGAGTAAAAATGAGCAGTTCTTC
CASRATSGSKNEQFF
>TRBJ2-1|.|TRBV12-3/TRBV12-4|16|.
TGTGCCAGCACTCCTGACCCTCGGAGCTCCTACAATGAGCAGTTCTTC
CASTPDPRSSYNEQFF
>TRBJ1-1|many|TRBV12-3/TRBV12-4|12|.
TGTGCCAGCAGTCGCCTCGCCGCTGAAGCTTTCTTT
CASSRLAAEAFF
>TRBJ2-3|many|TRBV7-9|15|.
TGTGCCAGCAGCTCGGTGTTCCAGGTCGGGAATACGCAGTATTTT
CASSSVFQVGNTQYF
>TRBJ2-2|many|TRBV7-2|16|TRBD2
TGTGCCAGCAGCCTCGATAGCGGGAGGAACACCGGGGAGCTGTTTTTT
CASSLDSGRNTGELFF
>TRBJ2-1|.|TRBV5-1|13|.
TGCGCCAGCAGCTCCCCTCGGGCGAGTGAGCAGTTCTTC
CASSSPRASEQFF
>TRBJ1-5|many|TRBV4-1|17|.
TGCGCCAGCAGCCCATCCGCGGCGGGGTCGGGCAATCAGCCCCAGCATTTT
CASSPSAAGSGNQPQHF
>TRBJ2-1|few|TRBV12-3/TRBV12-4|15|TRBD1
TGTGCCAGCAGTCACCGGACAGGGATGGGCAATGAGCAGTTCTTC
CASSHRTGMGNEQFF
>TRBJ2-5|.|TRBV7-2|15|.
TGTGCCAGCAGCCCGGTACAGGGCCCTCAAGAGACCCAGTACTTC
CASSPVQGPQETQYF
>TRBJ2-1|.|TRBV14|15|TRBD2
TGTGCCAGCAGCCCTTGGGCGGGAGCTTTCAATGAGCAGTTCTTC
CASSPWAGAFNEQFF
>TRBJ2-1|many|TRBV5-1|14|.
TGCGCCAGCAGCTTGATCCTAGCTGACAATGAGCAGTTCTTC
CASSLILADNEQFF
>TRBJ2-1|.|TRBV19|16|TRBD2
TGTGCCAGTAGTTCCCACCGGACTAGCGGGCCCGATGAGCAGTTCTTC
CASSSHRTSGPDEQFF
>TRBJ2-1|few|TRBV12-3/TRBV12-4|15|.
TGTGCCAGCAGTTTGGGTAGCCCAGCCTACAATGAGCAGTTCTTC
CASSLGSPAYNEQFF
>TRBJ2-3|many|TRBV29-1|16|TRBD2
TGCAGCGTTGAAGACCCGTTAGCGGGAGGGAAAGATACGCAGTATTTT
CSVEDPLAGGKDTQYF
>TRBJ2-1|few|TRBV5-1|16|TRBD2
TGCGCCAGCAGCTGGACTAGCGGGATGACCTACAATGAGCAGTTCTTC
CASSWTSGMTYNEQFF
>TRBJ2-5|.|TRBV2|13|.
TGTGCCAGCAGTGCCAGGGCCCAAGAGACCCAGTACTTC
CASSARAQETQYF
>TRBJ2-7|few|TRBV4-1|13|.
TGCGCCAGCAGCCAAGTCAGGGGGGTCGAGCAGTACTTC
CASSQVRGVEQYF
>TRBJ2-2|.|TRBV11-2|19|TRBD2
TGTGCCAGCAGCCCCCGGACTAGCGGGAGGTTCGGTAACACCGGGGAGCTGTTTTTT
CASSPRTSGRFGNTGELFF
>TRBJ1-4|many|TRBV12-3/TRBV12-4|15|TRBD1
TGTGCCAGCAGTCCTACAGGGGGAACTAATGAAAAACTGTTTTTT
CASSPTGGTNEKLFF
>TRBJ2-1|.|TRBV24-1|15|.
TGTGCCACCAGTGATTTTTCCAGGACATACAATGAGCAGTTCTTC
CATSDFSRTYNEQFF
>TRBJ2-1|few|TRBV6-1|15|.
TGTGCCAGCAGACAACCCCAAGGGTTCCACAATGAGCAGTTCTTC
CASRQPQGFHNEQFF
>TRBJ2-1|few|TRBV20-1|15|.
TGCAGTGCTAGGTACAGGGCATCCTACTACAATGAGCAGTTCTTC
CSARYRASYYNEQFF
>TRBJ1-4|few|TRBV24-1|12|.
TGTGCCACCCCGAGGGCTTCTGAAAAACTGTTTTTT
CATPRASEKLFF
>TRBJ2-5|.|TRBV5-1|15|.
TGCGCCAGCAGCTCAATGGGGGGGGCCCAAGAGACCCAGTACTTC
CASSSMGGAQETQYF
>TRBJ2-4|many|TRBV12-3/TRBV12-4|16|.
TGTGCCAGCAGTCCGCCCGGCCCAATAGCCAAAAACATTCAGTACTTC
CASSPPGPIAKNIQYF
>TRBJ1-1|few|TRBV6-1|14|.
TGTGCCAGCAGTGAGACAGTGGTGAACACTGAAGCTTTCTTT
CASSETVVNTEAFF
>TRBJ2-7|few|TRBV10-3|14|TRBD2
TGTGCCACCAGTCAACTAGCGGGAGGATACGAGCAGTACTTC
CATSQLAGGYEQYF
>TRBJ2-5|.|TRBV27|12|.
TGTGCCAGCAGGGGAGACCAAGAGACCCAGTACTTC
CASRGDQETQYF
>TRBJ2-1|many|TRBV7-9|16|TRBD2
TGTGCCAGCAGCTTAGGCGGGAGTCCGTCCTACAATGAGCAGTTCTTC
CASSLGGSPSYNEQFF
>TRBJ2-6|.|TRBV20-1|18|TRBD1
TGCAGTGCTTCCCCATACGGACAGGGTTTCTCTGGGGCCAACGTCCTGACTTTC
CSASPYGQGFSGANVLTF
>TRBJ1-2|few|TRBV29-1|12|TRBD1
TGCAGCGTTGAAGAAAAGGGGGCGCCTCTCACCTTC
CSVEEKGAPLTF
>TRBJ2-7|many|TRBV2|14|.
TGTGCCAGCAGTGAATCGGCCCGCGCCTACGAGCAGTACTTC
CASSESARAYEQYF
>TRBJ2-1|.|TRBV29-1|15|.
TGCAGCGTTGAACGGCAGGGGGGCATATACAATGAGCAGTTCTTC
CSVERQGGIYNEQFF
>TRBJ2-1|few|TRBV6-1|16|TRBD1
TGTGCCAGCAGTGAGGGGAGGACAGGGCCGTGGAATGAGCAGTTCTTC
CASSEGRTGPWNEQFF
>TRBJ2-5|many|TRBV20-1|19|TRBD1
TGCAGTGCTAGAGATACAGTCCAGGGGGCGGAAGGACCCCAAGAGACCCAGTACTTC
CSARDTVQGAEGPQETQYF
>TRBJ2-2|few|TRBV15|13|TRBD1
TGTGCCACATCCGGGACAGAGGCCGGGGAGCTGTTTTTT
CATSGTEAGELFF
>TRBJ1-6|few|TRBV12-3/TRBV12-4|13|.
TGTGCCAGCAGTTCTGGCCTTAATTCACCCCTCCACTTT
CASSSGLNSPLHF
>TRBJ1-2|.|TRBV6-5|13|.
TGTGCCAGCAGTTACGGGGTAGTCTATGGCTACACCTTC
CASSYGVVYGYTF
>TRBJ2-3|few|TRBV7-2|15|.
TGTGCCAGCAGCTTACTGGCTAGTCGCGCAGATACGCAGTATTTT
CASSLLASRADTQYF
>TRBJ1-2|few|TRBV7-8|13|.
TGTGCCAGCAGCTTACTGGGGAACTATGGCTACACCTTC
CASSLLGNYGYTF
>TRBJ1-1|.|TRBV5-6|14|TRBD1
TGTGCCAGCAGCAAGGGACAGCTGAACACTGAAGCTTTCTTT
CASSKGQLNTEAFF
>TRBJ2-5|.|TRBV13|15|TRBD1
TGTGCCAGCAGCTCGGGACAGGGGCTGGGGGAGACCCAGTACTTC
CASSSGQGLGETQYF
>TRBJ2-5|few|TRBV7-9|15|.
TGTGCCAGCAGCCCCCCCCTGGTGGTCAAAGAGACCCAGTACTTC
CASSPPLVVKETQYF
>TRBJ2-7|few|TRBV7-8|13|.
TGTGCCAGCAGCCCGATAGGGTCCTACGAGCAGTACTTC
CASSPIGSYEQYF
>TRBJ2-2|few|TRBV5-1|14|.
TGCGCCAGCAGCTTCGGCACTCACACCGGGGAGCTGTTTTTT
CASSFGTHTGELFF
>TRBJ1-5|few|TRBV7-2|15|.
TGTGCCAGCAGCTTATCCCACAGCAAAAATCAGCCCCAGCATTTT
CASSLSHSKNQPQHF
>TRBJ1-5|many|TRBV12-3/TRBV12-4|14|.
TGTGCCAGCAGTTTTGGGGTTAGCAATCAGCCCCAGCATTTT
CASSFGVSNQPQHF
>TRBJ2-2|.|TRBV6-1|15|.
TGTGCCAGCAGTGAACGGGACGCTTCCACCGGGGAGCTGTTTTTT
CASSERDASTGELFF
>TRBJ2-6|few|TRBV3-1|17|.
TGTGCCAGCAGCCAAGGGTTCAGGGGCACTGGGGCCAACGTCCTGACTTTC
CASSQGFRGTGANVLTF
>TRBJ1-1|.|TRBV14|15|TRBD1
TGTGCCAGCAGCCAACAGACAGGGCTGAACACTGAAGCTTTCTTT
CASSQQTGLNTEAFF
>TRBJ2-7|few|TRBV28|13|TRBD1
TGTGCCAGCAGTCCCCAGACAGGGACCGAGCAGTACTTC
CASSPQTGTEQYF